This record covers a single TCR beta chain. The sample belongs to a study of CD8 T cells in cerebrospinal fluid in Alzheimer's disease. CDR3 length: 15 residues. Germline-derived CDR1 and CDR2 are SGHRS and YFSETQ. Neurodegeneration in patients was confirmed with biomarkers including neurofilament, amyloid-beta and tau. TCRdb reprocessed the 10x single-cell sequencing reads, with one entry per CDR3 protein and no DNA. The sample has about 1,400 distinct CDR3 sequences; the top ten hold roughly a fifth. Specimen: cerebrospinal fluid. This TCR was sampled from a human donor with mild cognitive impairment. This chain connects TRBV5-1 to TRBJ2-7; there is no DNA to check the TCRdb D call of TRBD2. The CDR3 sequence: CASSLEASGGYEQYF.